This T cell receptor beta chain originates from a study of blood T cell repertoires in COVID-19. Across the whole study: Acute and convalescent COVID-19 specimens originated in the United States, Italy and Spain.

Produced via immunoSEQ multiplex PCR; TCRdb's table is partial and in-frame only. The profile shows approximately 350,000 clones, more than 75% of them singletons. The CDR3 totals 15 residues. Germline-derived CDR1 and CDR2 are LNHDA and SQIVND (reference sequence). J gave up 4 bases and V 3 bases, and 3 bases lay outside the gene matches. This chain uses TRBV19 with TRBJ2-1; TRBD1 matches 10 bases. The sequence was collected from a woman in her fifties or sixties with COVID-19, enrolled during active disease. Material for sequencing was peripheral blood. The CDR3 loop reads CASSIRDRGYNEQFF. In DNA, the CDR3 is TGTGCCAGTAGTATCCGGGACAGGGGTTACAATGAGCAGTTCTTC.